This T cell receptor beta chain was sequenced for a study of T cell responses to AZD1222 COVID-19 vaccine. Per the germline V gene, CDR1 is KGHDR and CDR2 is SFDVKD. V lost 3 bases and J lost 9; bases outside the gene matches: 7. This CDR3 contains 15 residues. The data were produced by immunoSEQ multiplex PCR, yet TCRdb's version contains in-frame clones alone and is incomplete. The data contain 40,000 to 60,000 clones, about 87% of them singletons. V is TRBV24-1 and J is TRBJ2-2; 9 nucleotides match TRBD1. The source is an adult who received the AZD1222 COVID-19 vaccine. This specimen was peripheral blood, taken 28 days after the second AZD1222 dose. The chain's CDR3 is CATSDNRGLSRELFF. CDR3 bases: TGTGCCACCAGTGATAACAGGGGGCTGTCACGGGAGCTGTTTTTT.